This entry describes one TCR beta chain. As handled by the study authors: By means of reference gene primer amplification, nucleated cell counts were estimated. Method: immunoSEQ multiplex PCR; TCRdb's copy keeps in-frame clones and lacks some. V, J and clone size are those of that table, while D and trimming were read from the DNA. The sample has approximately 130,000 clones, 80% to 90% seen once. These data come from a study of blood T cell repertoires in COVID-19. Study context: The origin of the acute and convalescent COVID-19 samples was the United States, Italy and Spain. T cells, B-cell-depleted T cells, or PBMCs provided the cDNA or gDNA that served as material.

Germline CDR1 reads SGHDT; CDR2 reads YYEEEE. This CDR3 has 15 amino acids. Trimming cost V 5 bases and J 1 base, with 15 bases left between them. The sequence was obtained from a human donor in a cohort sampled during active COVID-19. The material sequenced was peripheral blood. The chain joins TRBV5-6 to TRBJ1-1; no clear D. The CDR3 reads CASSPGLRANTEAFF. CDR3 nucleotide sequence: TGTGCCAGCAGTCCTGGTTTGCGGGCGAACACTGAAGCTTTCTTT.